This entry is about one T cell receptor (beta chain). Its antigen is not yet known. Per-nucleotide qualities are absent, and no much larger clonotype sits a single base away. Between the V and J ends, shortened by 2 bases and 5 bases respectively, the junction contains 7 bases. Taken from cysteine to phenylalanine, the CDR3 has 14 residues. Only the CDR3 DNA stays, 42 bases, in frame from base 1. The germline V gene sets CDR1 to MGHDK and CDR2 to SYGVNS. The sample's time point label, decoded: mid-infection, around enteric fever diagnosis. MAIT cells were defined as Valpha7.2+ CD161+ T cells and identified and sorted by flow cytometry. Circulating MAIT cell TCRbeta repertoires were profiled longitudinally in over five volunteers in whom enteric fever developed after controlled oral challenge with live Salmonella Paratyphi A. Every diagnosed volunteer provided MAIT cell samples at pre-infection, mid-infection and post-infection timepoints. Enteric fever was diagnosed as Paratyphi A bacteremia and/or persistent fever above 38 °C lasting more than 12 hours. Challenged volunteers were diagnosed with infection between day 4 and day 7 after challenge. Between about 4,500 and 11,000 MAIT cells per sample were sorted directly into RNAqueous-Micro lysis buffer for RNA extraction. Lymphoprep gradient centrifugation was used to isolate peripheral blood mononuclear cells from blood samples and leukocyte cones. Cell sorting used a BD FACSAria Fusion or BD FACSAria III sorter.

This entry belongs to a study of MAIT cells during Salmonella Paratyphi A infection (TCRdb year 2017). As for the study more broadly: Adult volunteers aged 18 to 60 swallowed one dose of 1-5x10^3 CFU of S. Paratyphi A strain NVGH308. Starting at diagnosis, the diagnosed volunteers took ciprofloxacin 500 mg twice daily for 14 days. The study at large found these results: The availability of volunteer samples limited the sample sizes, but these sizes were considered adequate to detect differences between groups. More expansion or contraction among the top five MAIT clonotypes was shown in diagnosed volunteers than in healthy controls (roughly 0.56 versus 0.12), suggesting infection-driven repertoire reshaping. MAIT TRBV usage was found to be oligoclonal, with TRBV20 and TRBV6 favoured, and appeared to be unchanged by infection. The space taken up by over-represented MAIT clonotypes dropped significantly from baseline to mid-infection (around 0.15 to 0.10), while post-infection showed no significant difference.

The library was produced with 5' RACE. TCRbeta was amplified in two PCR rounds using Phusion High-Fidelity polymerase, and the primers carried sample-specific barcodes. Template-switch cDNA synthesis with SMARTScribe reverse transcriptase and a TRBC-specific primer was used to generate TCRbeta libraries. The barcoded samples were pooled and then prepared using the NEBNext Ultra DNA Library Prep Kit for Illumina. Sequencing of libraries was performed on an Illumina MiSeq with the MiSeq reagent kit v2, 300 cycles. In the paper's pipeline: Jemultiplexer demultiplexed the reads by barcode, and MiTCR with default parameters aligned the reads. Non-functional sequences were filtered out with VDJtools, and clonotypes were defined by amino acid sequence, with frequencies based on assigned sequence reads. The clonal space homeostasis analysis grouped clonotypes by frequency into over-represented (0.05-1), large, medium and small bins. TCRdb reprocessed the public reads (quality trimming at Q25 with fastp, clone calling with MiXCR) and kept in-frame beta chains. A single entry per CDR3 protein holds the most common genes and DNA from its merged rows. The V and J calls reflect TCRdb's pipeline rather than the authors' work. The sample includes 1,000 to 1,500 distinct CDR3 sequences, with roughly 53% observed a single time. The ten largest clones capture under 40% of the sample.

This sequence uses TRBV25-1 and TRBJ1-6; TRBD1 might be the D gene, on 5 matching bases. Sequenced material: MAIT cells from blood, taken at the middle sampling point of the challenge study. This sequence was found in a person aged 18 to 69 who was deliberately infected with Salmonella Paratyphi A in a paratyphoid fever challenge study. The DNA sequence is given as TGTGCCAGCAGTGAAGGGACGGATAATTCACCCCTCCACTTT. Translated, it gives CASSEGTDNSPLHF.